This TCR beta chain comes out of a study of blood T cell repertoires in COVID-19. Across the whole study: The samples span acute and convalescent COVID-19 from the United States, Italy and Spain. Sources were T cells, B-cell-depleted T cells, or PBMCs; the material itself was cDNA or gDNA.

Study processing details: Researchers report that nucleated cell counts were estimated from reference gene primer amplification. Data came from immunoSEQ multiplex PCR; TCRdb stores just in-frame clones and leaves some out. V, J and clone size derive from that table, while D and trimming were established from the DNA sequence. The table includes approximately 110,000 clones, about 90% detected once. Trimming cost V 4 bases and J 10 bases; bases outside gene matches: 5. The CDR3 covers 12 residues. CDR1 is SGDLS and CDR2 is YYNGEE in the germline V gene. This TCR was recovered from a woman in her forties or fifties with acute or convalescent COVID-19. What was sequenced was peripheral blood. V usage is TRBV9 and J usage is TRBJ2-1, with 7 bases matching TRBD1. The CDR3 is CASSSPGQEQFF. CDR3 coding DNA: TGTGCCAGCAGCTCCCCGGGACAGGAGCAGTTCTTC.